Below, one T cell receptor (beta chain) is given with its context. Its antigen is undetermined. V was trimmed by 1 base and J by 4 bases, leaving 8 bases between them. The CDR3 has 13 amino acids. The sample originates from a study of identical twins. Notes on the study in general: Where beta out-of-frame sequences were concerned, excess twin sharing was weaker. Alpha sequences that were out-of-frame and twin-shared showed an excess of low generation probability.

Carrying unique molecular identifiers, the cDNA also gained a universal primer site through template switching. TCRdb fed the 5' RACE reads into MiXCR, producing one record per CDR3 protein. This table holds hundreds of thousands of distinct CDR3 sequences, 8% to 9% found once. These data also formed part of another study, on yellow fever vaccine responses in identical twins. Per that study: Vaccine T cell responses of twins reportedly seemed partly convergent and partly personalized.

This sequence joins TRBV12-3 or TRBV12-4 and TRBJ2-7, with D possibly matching TRBD2 (5 bases). Sample: memory (CD45RO+) T cells sorted from blood. This clonotype was sampled from a young woman in good health. The CDR3 nucleotides are TGTGCCAGCAGTTTAGTGAGCGGTTACGAGCAGTACTTC. It codes for CASSLVSGYEQYF.